This TCR beta chain is drawn from a study of T cell responses to AZD1222 COVID-19 vaccine. Study information: Recipients boosted at about 4 weeks or about 12 weeks are pooled.

This clone was picked up one time. CDR3 size: 15 residues. Germline lookup yields CDR1 MNHEY and CDR2 SVGAGI. Trimming removed 0 bases at V and 6 bases at J, with 15 bases between. Clones were sequenced by immunoSEQ multiplex PCR, and TCRdb holds only the in-frame ones, with some missing. Of roughly 180,000 clones detected, 94% appear once; the ten largest clones hold about 9.2%. The material was peripheral blood, obtained on day 0 of AZD1222 vaccination. This clonotype was sampled from an adult in good health. This chain links TRBV6-5 with TRBJ2-7; D may be TRBD2 (5 bases). CDR3 region: CASSYSIFYRGEQYF. CDR3 sequence (DNA): TGTGCCAGCAGTTACTCGATATTTTATCGGGGCGAGCAGTACTTC.